The T cell receptor (beta chain) described here comes from a study of cytomegalovirus exposure and HLA in healthy donors. CDR1 is SEHNR and CDR2 is FQNEAQ in the germline V gene (reference sequence). CDR3 length equals 14 residues. V trimming: 5 bases; J trimming: 4 bases; junction bases outside the gene matches: 2. With 60 Vbeta and 13 Jbeta primers, the PCR was carried out. Repertoires were generated with immunoSEQ multiplex PCR, while TCRdb's copy carries only in-frame clones and drops some. Of about 150,000 clones listed, 65% to 70% were seen once; the top ten hold about 10%. The origin of this receptor is a man aged 25 to 45 in good health and CMV-seropositive. Material: PBMCs. The chain recombines TRBV7-9 with TRBJ1-5; TRBD1 aligns across 10 bases. The CDR3 protein is CASSRDRGNQPQHF. For the CDR3, the DNA is TGTGCCAGCAGCCGGGACAGGGGAAATCAGCCCCAGCATTTT. Looking up the rest from reference TRBV7-9 and TRBJ1-5 gives the full variable domain: DTGVSQNPRHKITKRGQNVTFRCDPISEHNRLYWYRQTLGQGPEFLTYFQNEAQLEKSRLLSDRFSAERPKGSFSTLEIQRTEQGDSAMYLCASSRDRGNQPQHFGDGTRLSIL.